This T cell receptor (beta chain) was identified during a study of OX40 agonist ivuxolimab in advanced cancers. Study at large: Dose-escalation patients had hepatocellular carcinoma, melanoma, renal cell or head and neck cancer. The dose-escalation cohort was just under 85% male, with a mean age of about 56 years, ranging roughly 23 to 79.

The study's findings and limits: Among the lowest peripheral clonal expansion occurred in 0.1-3.0 mg/kg partial responders. In a subset of nonresponders, normalized T-cell clonal expansion was also low.

V shed 0 bases, J shed 4 bases, and the junction held 6 bases outside the gene matches. Germline loops: CDR1 SGHVS, CDR2 FQNEAQ. CDR3 length: 16 amino acids. As for this clone: The antigen is not known.

Sequenced by immunoSEQ multiplex PCR; TCRdb stores in-frame clones only, minus some. The sample has approximately 100,000 clones, about 92% seen once. The material sequenced was CD4+ or CD8+ T cells sorted from blood, taken in a trial of the OX40 agonist ivuxolimab. This TCR derives from an adult with an advanced solid tumor such as melanoma, head and neck, liver or kidney cancer. The V call is TRBV7-8, the J call TRBJ2-3; TRBD2 agrees at 8 bases. As DNA, the CDR3 is TGTGCCAGCAGCTTAGCGGCGGGAGGAGGCGCAGATACGCAGTATTTT. Protein sequence: CASSLAAGGGADTQYF.